Below are 26 T cell receptor beta chains sequenced from a single sample in a study of long-term antiretroviral therapy in people with HIV. Assay version v3.0 of immunoSEQ was used, and it was run at survey level. Produced via immunoSEQ multiplex PCR; TCRdb's table is partial and in-frame only. The table lists 23,000 or so clones, about 77% of them singletons. The material sequenced was unsorted PBMCs, taken 0.5 years after starting antiretroviral therapy. All receptors derive from a woman between 35 and 50 years old with HIV.

The chain employs TRBV9 and TRBJ2-2; 9 nucleotides align to TRBD1. Trimming at V came to 5 bases and at J to 4 bases, leaving 9 bases not matched to a gene. The CDR3 is 16 residues long. Germline CDR1 SGDLS, CDR2 YYNGEE. The CDR3: CASSVTQGASTGELFF. For the CDR3, the DNA is TGTGCCAGCAGTGTCACACAGGGGGCTAGCACCGGGGAGCTGTTTTTT.

The chain couples TRBV5-1 to TRBJ2-1, with D maybe TRBD1 (6 bases). V lost 1 base and J lost 12, with 14 bases in between. The CDR3 runs 13 residues. Looked up from germline, CDR1 is SGHRS and CDR2 is YFSETQ. The CDR3 protein is CASSLSTGLGQFF. Here the CDR3 DNA reads TGCGCCAGCAGCTTGAGCACAGGGCTTGGGCAGTTCTTC.

The rearrangement links TRBV6-4 to TRBJ2-1; 7 positions agree with TRBD1. The CDR3 spans 15 residues. J was trimmed by 7 bases and V by 4 bases; bases with no gene match: 10. Germline CDR1 MRHNA, CDR2 SNTAGT. The CDR3, as DNA: TGTGCCAGCAGTGGCGTTTTCGGGACAGCGAATGAGCAGTTCTTC. It specifies CASSGVFGTANEQFF.

This clone turned up a few times. V and J are TRBV30 and TRBJ1-1; 10 bases are a match to TRBD1. CDR1 GTSNPN and CDR2 SVGIG come from the germline V gene (reference sequence). The V gene end was trimmed by 8 bases and the J gene end by 5 bases; junction bases not matched to a gene: 8. This CDR3 spans 13 amino acids. The chain's CDR3 is CALKRDRGTEAFF. The CDR3 coding sequence is TGTGCCCTTAAAAGGGACAGGGGTACTGAAGCTTTCTTT.

The chain couples TRBV6-1 to TRBJ2-7; TRBD1 is a possible D gene (5 bases). The germline V and J ends were trimmed by 3 bases and 0 bases, with 6 bases remaining between them. Germline V gene lookup returns CDR1 MNHNS and CDR2 SASEGT. The CDR3 loop spans 13 amino acids. The CDR3 DNA follows: TGTGCCAGCAGTGAGGACAACTCCTACGAGCAGTACTTC. Its translation: CASSEDNSYEQYF.

This clone has a single count. This chain connects TRBV4-1 to TRBJ2-1; 8 bases fit TRBD2. J lost 0 bases, V lost 0 bases, and 7 bases had no gene match. This CDR3 has 18 residues. Germline V lookup: CDR1 MGHRA, CDR2 YSYEKL. CDR3 loop: CASSQDPPAGGSYNEQFF. CDR3 nucleotide sequence: TGCGCCAGCAGCCAAGATCCGCCTGCGGGGGGCTCCTACAATGAGCAGTTCTTC.

The rearrangement links TRBV21-1 to TRBJ2-3; the DNA was not compared with TRBD2, the D call given in the table. TRBV21-1 is a pseudogene segment. This CDR3 has 15 amino acids. The CDR3 DNA reads TGTGCCAGCAGCAAGAGCGGGGGGGCAAAAGATACGCAGTATTTT. Translating it yields CASSKSGGAKDTQYF.

This clone occurred once. V gene TRBV4-2 combines with J gene TRBJ1-1; 9 nucleotides agree with TRBD1. Germline V lookup: CDR1 LGHNA, CDR2 YNFKEQ. The V and J ends lost 0 bases and 2 bases, in that order; junction bases with no gene match: 1. The CDR3 covers 15 residues. In nucleotides, the CDR3 is TGTGCCAGCAGCCAAGAGGACAGGGGTAACACTGAAGCTTTCTTT. Amino acids: CASSQEDRGNTEAFF.

The chain combines TRBV19 with TRBJ2-5; maybe TRBD2 (5 bases). From germline, CDR1 is LNHDA and CDR2 SQIVND (reference sequence). V lost 4 bases and J lost 5, with 14 bases in between. This CDR3 region has 14 residues. CDR3 coding DNA: TGTGCCAGTAGTAGAGACACTCAGCGGGAGACCCAGTACTTC. Amino acid sequence: CASSRDTQRETQYF. The variable domain in full, completed from reference TRBV19 and TRBJ2-5, reads DGGITQSPKYLFRKEGQNVTLSCEQNLNHDAMYWYRQDPGQGLRLIYYSQIVNDFQKGDIAEGYSVSREKKESFPLTVTSAQKNPTAFYLCASSRDTQRETQYFGPGTRLLVL.

V gene TRBV4-3 combines with J gene TRBJ2-1, with D possibly being TRBD1 (6 bases). Between the trimmed V and J ends, which lost 0 bases and 7 bases, there was a span of 16 bases. The CDR3 is made up of 16 amino acids. Germline loops: CDR1 LGHNA, CDR2 YSLEER. DNA for the CDR3: TGCGCCAGCAGCCAAGAGACCCAGGGGAGTGTGAATGAGCAGTTCTTC. It translates to CASSQETQGSVNEQFF.

V and J are TRBV7-2 and TRBJ2-5, with 12 bases aligning to TRBD2. Per germline, CDR1 SGHTA and CDR2 FQGNSA. The CDR3 length is 16 residues. The ends lost 3 bases at V and 4 bases at J; junction bases unmatched: 6. This CDR3 is CASSFFPTSGGETQYF. The CDR3 nucleotides read TGTGCCAGCAGCTTCTTCCCGACTAGCGGGGGAGAGACCCAGTACTTC.

The V and J genes are TRBV28 and TRBJ1-1, with unresolved D. Germline V lookup: CDR1 MDHEN, CDR2 SYDVKM. Trimming pared 0 bases from V and 6 bases from J, leaving 2 bases between. The CDR3 loop spans 11 amino acids. CDR3 region: CASSLWSEAFF. For the CDR3, the DNA is TGTGCCAGCAGTTTATGGTCTGAAGCTTTCTTT.

The chain has TRBV28 and TRBJ1-5; no clear D gene. The CDR3 spans 11 residues. V was pared by 5 bases and J by 11 bases, with 10 bases between. Germline V lookup: CDR1 MDHEN, CDR2 SYDVKM. The CDR3 loop is CASSRRVTQHF. The DNA for the CDR3 is TGTGCCAGCAGTCGAAGGGTTACCCAGCATTTT.

This clone was observed a few times. This chain uses TRBV5-1 with TRBJ2-7; 9 nucleotides match TRBD1. Germline V lookup: CDR1 SGHRS, CDR2 YFSETQ. Trimming took 0 bases from V and 0 from J; bases not matched to a gene: 4. This CDR3 has 16 amino acids. DNA of the CDR3: TGCGCCAGCAGCTTGGACGGGACAGGGAGCTCCTACGAGCAGTACTTC. Protein: CASSLDGTGSSYEQYF.

The chain links TRBV7-2 to TRBJ2-3, with 11 nucleotides matching TRBD2. Germline V lookup: CDR1 SGHTA, CDR2 FQGNSA. There are 18 residues in the CDR3. J lost 6 bases, V lost 3 bases, and 14 bases had no gene match. CDR3 in DNA: TGTGCCAGCAGCTTGACCTACATAGCGGGGGGGCCGAGGGATACGCAGTATTTT. It specifies CASSLTYIAGGPRDTQYF.

The V gene is TRBV7-3, the J gene TRBJ2-1; 7 bases align to TRBD1. V lost 4 bases, J lost 3 bases, and 6 bases stayed unmatched. CDR3 length: 15 residues. From germline, CDR1 is SGHTA and CDR2 FQGTGA. In DNA form, the CDR3 reads TGTGCCAGCAGCTGGGACAGAGAGCTCTACAATGAGCAGTTCTTC. Protein product: CASSWDRELYNEQFF.

A few counts support this clone. The sample carries other DNA sequences with the same CDR3. The chain has TRBV13 and TRBJ1-2; D uncertain. The CDR3 has 13 amino acids. Trimming pared 2 bases from V and 1 base from J, leaving 5 bases between. Per germline, CDR1 PRHDT and CDR2 FYEKMQ (reference sequence). CDR3 nucleotide sequence: TGTGCCAGCAGCTTACAGCTTAACTATGGCTACACCTTC. Translating gives CASSLQLNYGYTF.

The chain is built from TRBV28 and TRBJ2-5; 8 positions match TRBD1. V dropped 3 bases and J dropped 7; count of bases not matched to a gene: 10. CDR3 length: 15 residues. Germline loops: CDR1 MDHEN, CDR2 SYDVKM. The CDR3 is CASSLPTGDEVTQYF. CDR3 sequence (DNA): TGTGCCAGCAGTTTGCCGACAGGGGACGAGGTGACCCAGTACTTC.

The chain employs TRBV2 and TRBJ2-3, with a tentative D call TRBD2 (5 bases). V lost 8 bases to trimming and J lost 6 bases, with 15 bases between them. The CDR3 runs 13 residues. Germline V CDR1 and CDR2: SNHLY, FYNNEI. The CDR3 coding sequence is TGTGCCAGCGGACTGGATTTAAGCGATACGCAGTATTTT. Protein sequence: CASGLDLSDTQYF.

The V call is TRBV9, the J call TRBJ1-4; no definite D call. The germline CDR1 and CDR2 sequences are SGDLS and YYNGEE. With 3 bases removed from V and 5 bases from J, the gap between germline ends came to 14 bases. This CDR3 is built from 15 residues. CDR3 sequence: CASSGSLGLNEKLFF. The CDR3 coding sequence is TGTGCCAGCAGCGGGTCGTTAGGCCTCAATGAAAAACTGTTTTTT.

This rearrangement joins TRBV27 to TRBJ2-5; D assignment may be TRBD1 or TRBD2 (5 bases each). V lost 2 bases, J lost 7 bases, and 11 bases lay in between. In germline, CDR1 is MNHEY, CDR2 SMNVEV (reference sequence). The CDR3 length is 13 residues. The CDR3 loop reads CASSLTGTGTQYF. The CDR3, as DNA: TGTGCCAGCAGTTTAACCGGGACGGGGACCCAGTACTTC.

The rearrangement uses TRBV5-8 and TRBJ1-2; possible D gene TRBD1, 6 bases. Germline V gene lookup returns CDR1 SGHTS and CDR2 YDEGEE. The CDR3 is 13 amino acids. Trimming removed 7 bases at V and 3 bases at J, with 13 bases between. Here the CDR3 DNA reads TGTGCCAGCTGGAAAGGGACATACTATGGCTACACCTTC. Residues: CASWKGTYYGYTF.

V usage is TRBV6-5 and J usage is TRBJ2-1, with unresolved D. Trimming shortened V by 5 bases and J by 4 bases, and 15 bases separated the two germline ends. The CDR3 spans 15 residues. CDR1 and CDR2 from the germline V gene are MNHEY and SVGAGI. CDR3 residues: CASSAYMTSYNEQFF. CDR3 bases: TGTGCCAGCAGTGCCTATATGACATCGTACAATGAGCAGTTCTTC.

The chain recombines TRBV2 with TRBJ1-6; a possible D gene is TRBD1 (5 bases). The germline V gene encodes CDR1 SNHLY and CDR2 FYNNEI. The length of the CDR3 is 20 residues. V lost 2 bases and J 0 bases, leaving 20 bases between the germline ends. CDR3 amino acids: CASSEHPVRDSSSYNSPLHF. Written as DNA, the CDR3 is TGTGCCAGCAGTGAACACCCAGTTCGGGACTCTAGCTCCTATAATTCACCCCTCCACTTT.

The chain carries TRBV7-2 and TRBJ2-1; D not certain. The V end lost 1 base, the J end lost 5 bases, and 6 bases lay between the germline ends. CDR3 length equals 13 residues. In germline, CDR1 is SGHTA, CDR2 FQGNSA. Here the CDR3 reads CASSLGTHNEQFF. CDR3 DNA sequence: TGTGCCAGCAGCTTAGGAACCCACAATGAGCAGTTCTTC.

The V and J genes are TRBV5-1 and TRBJ2-7; 9 bases are a match to TRBD2. This CDR3 contains 16 residues. The junction had 4 bases not matched to a gene; V was cut back by 0 bases and J by 0 bases. The germline V gene encodes CDR1 SGHRS and CDR2 YFSETQ. In nucleotides, the CDR3 is TGCGCCAGCAGCTTGGGTAGCGGGGGCTCCTCCTACGAGCAGTACTTC. Its protein is CASSLGSGGSSYEQYF. Full variable domain (missing parts from reference TRBV5-1 and TRBJ2-7): KAGVTQTPRYLIKTRGQQVTLSCSPISGHRSVSWYQQTPGQGLQFLFEYFSETQRNKGNFPGRFSGRQFSNSRSEMNVSTLELGDSALYLCASSLGSGGSSYEQYFGPGTRLTVT.